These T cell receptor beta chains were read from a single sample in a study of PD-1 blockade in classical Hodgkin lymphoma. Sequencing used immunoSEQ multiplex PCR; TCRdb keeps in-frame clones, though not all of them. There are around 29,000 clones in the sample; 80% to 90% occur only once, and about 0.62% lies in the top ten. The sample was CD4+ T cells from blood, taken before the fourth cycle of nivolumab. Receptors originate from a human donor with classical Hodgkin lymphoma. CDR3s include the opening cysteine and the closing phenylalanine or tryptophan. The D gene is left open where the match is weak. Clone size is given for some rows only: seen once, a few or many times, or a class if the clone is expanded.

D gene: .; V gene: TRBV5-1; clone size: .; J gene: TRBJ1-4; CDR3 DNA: TGCGCCAGCAGCTTGGCTGGCGGGGAAAAACTGTTTTTT; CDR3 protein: CASSLAGGEKLFF
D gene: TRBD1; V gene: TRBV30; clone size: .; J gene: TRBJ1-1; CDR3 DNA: TGTGCCTGGAGTGCTCTAAAAGGCAGGGGGTTT; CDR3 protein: CAWSALKGRGF
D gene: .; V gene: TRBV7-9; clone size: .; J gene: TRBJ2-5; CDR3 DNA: TGTGCCAGCAGCTTATCGAGGACCGGTCCGGAGACCCAGTACTTC; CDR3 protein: CASSLSRTGPETQYF
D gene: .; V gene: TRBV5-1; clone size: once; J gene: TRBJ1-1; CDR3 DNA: TGCGCCAGCAGCCCCGGCCGCCCGGACAGGAACACTGAAGCTTTCTTT; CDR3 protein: CASSPGRPDRNTEAFF
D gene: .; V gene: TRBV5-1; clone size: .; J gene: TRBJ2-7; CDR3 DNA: TGCGCCAGCAGCTTAGGCCTTAGTTCGGGCGAGCAGTACTTC; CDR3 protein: CASSLGLSSGEQYF
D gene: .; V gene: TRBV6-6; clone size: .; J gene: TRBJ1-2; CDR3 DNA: TGTGCCAGCAGTTCGAGGGGGGAAAAGCTTAGTGGCTACACCTTC; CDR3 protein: CASSSRGEKLSGYTF
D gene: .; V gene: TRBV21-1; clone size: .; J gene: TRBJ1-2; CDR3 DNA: TGTGCCAGCAGCCTCCGGGACAGGGGACAAAGGAACTATGGCTACACCTTC; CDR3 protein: CASSLRDRGQRNYGYTF
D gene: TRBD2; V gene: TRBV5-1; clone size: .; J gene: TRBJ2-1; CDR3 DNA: TGCGCCAGCAGCTTGGCCGGGACTAGCGGGGGTGAGCAGTTCTTC; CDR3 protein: CASSLAGTSGGEQFF
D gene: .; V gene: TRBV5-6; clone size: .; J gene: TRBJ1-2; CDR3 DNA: TGTGCCAGCAGATTAGGGACTCGGGAGACCTTC; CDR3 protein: CASRLGTRETF
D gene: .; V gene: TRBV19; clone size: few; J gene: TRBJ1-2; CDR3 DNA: TGTGCCAGTAGTATCTCAGTCTATGGCTACACCTTC; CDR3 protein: CASSISVYGYTF
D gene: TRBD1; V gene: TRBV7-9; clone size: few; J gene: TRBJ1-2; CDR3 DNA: TGTGCCAGCAGCCATACCGGGACAGGGGTCTATGGCTACACCTTC; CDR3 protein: CASSHTGTGVYGYTF
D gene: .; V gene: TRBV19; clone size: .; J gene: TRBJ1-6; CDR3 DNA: TGTGCCAGTACCCTTACATGGCAGAACTCCTATAATTCACCCCTCCACTTT; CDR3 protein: CASTLTWQNSYNSPLHF
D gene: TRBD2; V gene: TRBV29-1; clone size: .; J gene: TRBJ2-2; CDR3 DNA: TGCAGCGTTCTGATTAGCGGGGGGGTCACCGGGGAGCTGTTTTTT; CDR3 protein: CSVLISGGVTGELFF
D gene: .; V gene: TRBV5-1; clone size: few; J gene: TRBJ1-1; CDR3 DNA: TGCGCCAGCAGCTTGTCGGCAGCGGGCACTGAAGCTTTCTTT; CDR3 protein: CASSLSAAGTEAFF
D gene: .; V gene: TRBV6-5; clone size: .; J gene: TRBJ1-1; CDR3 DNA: TGTGCCAGCAGTGTATCGGGGACCCTGAACACTGAAGCTTTCTTT; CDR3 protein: CASSVSGTLNTEAFF
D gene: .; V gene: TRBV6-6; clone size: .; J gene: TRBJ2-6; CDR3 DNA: TGTGCCAGCACCCTCTCTGGGGCCAACGTCCTGACTTTC; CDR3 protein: CASTLSGANVLTF
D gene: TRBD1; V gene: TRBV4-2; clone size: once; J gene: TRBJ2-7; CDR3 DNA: TGTGCCAGCAGCCAAGATTACCAGGGGGTCTACGAGCAGTACTTC; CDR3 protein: CASSQDYQGVYEQYF
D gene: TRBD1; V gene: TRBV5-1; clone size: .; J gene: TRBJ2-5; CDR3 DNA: TGCGCCAGCACCCTACAGGGGACCCAAGAGACCCAGTACTTC; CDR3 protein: CASTLQGTQETQYF
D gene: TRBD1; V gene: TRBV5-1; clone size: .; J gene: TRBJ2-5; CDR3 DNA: TGCGCCAGCAGTCACCAGGGGGCTGAAGAGACCCAGTACTTC; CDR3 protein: CASSHQGAEETQYF
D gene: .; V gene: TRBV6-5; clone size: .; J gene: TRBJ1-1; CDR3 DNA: TGTGCCAGCAGTTACCAAAAGTGGGCAGTTGAAGCTTTCTTT; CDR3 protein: CASSYQKWAVEAFF
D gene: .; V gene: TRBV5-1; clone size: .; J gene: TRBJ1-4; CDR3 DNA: TGCGCCAGCAGCAGAACAGGGTCCGGGGGTGAAAAACTGTTTTTT; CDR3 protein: CASSRTGSGGEKLFF
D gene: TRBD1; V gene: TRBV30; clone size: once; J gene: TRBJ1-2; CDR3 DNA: TGTGCCTGGAGTGGAGGGGGCGCTGGCTACACCTTC; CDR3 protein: CAWSGGGAGYTF
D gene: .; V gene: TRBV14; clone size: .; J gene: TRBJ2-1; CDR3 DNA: TGTGCCAGCAGCCAAGAGGGGGCCGTAAATGAGCAGTTCTTC; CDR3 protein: CASSQEGAVNEQFF
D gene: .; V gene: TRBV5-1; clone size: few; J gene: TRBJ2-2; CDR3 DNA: TGCGCCAGCAGCTTGCAACCGCCGGGCACCGGGGAGCTGTTTTTT; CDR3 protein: CASSLQPPGTGELFF
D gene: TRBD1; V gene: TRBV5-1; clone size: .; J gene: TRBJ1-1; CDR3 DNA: TGCGCCAGCAGCTTCGGACAGGGGAACACTGAAGCTTTCTTT; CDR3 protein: CASSFGQGNTEAFF
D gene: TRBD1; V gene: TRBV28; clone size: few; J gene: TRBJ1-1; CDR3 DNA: TGTGCCAGCAGTCCACCGGGACAGATGAACACTGAAGCTTTCTTT; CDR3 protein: CASSPPGQMNTEAFF
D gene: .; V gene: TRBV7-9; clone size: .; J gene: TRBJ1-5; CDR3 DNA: TGTGCCAGCAGCTTTTCGGGTTCCCCCAATCAGCCCCAGCATTTT; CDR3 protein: CASSFSGSPNQPQHF